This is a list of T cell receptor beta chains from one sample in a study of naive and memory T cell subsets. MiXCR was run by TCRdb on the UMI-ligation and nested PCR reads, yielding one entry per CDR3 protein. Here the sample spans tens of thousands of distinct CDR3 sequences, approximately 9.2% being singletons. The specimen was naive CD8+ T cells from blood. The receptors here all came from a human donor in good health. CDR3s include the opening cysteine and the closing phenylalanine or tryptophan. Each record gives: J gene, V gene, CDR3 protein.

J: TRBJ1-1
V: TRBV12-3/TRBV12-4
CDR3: CASSPPAHTEAFF

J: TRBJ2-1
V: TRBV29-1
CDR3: CSAVPTAHYNEQFF

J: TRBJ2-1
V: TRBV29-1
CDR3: CSVEIGGTGGLYEQFF

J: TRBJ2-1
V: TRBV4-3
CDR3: CASSQDGDRADEQFF

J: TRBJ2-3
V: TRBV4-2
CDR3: CASSQDVRGHLGTDTQYF

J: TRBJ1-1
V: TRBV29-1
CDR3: CSVEMGDSMNTEAFF

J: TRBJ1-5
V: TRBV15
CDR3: CATARTGGGGQPQHF

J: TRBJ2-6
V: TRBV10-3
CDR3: CAISERDFGANVLTF

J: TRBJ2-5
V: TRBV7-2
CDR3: CASSSDRDQETQYF

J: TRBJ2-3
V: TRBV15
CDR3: CATSSGRDRGPFTDTQYF

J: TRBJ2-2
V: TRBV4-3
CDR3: CASSQWADTNTGELFF

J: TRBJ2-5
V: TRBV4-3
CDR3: CASSHRGGKETQYF

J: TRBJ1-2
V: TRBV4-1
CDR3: CASSHLPQGNYGYTF

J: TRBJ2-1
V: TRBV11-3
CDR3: CASSPRTGYEQFF

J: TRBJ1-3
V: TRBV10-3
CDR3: CAIRTFPAQGSENTIYF

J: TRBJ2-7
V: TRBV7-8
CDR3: CASTSRTTTYEQYF

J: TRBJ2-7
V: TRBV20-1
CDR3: CSATQVWLAGMYEQYF

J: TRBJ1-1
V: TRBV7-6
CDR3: CASSNGQGVVFTEAFF

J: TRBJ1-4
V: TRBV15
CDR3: CATSRDHREPGWNEKLFF

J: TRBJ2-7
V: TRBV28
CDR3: CASRPWGNEQYF

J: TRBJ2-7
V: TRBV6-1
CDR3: CASSETRHLTYEQYF

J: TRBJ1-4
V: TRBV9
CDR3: CASSVGAATNEKLFF

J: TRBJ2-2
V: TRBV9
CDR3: CASSHSGANTGELFF

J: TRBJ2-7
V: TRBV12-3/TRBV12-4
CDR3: CASRFRTGQTYEQYF

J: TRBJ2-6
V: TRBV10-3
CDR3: CAISYPASSGANVLTF

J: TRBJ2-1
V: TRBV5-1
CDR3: CASSWTGTIYNEQFF

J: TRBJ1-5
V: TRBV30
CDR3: CAWSVSGGNQPQHF

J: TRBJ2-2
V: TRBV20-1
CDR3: CSARDGDRGSGELFF

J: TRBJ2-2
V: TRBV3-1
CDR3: CASSHGTSGNTGELFF

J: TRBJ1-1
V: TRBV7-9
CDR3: CASSFTGGDTEAFF

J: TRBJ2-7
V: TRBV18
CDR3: CASSPINTELGDEQYF

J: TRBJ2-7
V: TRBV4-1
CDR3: CASSAGQSSYEQYF

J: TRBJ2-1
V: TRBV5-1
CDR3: CASSLGRDSLYNEQFF

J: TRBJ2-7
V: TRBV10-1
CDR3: CASGDRGRDEQYF

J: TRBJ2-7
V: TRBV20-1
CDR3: CSARDPAGTSGPYEQYF

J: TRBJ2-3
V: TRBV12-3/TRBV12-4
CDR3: CASRQGFWADTQYF

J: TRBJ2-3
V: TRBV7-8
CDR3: CASSFIREGQDTQYF

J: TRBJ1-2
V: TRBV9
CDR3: CASSVGGGQGPAGYTF

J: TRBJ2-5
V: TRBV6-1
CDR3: CASSEVVLYF

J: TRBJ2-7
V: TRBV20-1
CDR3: CSAIGLAGGYYEQYF

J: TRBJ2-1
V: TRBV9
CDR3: CASSVDGASGKVQFF

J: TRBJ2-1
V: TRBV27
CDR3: CASSQYSRNSYNEQFF

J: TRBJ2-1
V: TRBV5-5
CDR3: CASSLEASGSYNEQFF

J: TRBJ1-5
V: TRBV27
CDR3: CASSSRVSNQPQHF

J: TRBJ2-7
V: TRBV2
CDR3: CASSGLAGDEQYF

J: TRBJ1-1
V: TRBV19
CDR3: CASSMKRERDNTEAFF